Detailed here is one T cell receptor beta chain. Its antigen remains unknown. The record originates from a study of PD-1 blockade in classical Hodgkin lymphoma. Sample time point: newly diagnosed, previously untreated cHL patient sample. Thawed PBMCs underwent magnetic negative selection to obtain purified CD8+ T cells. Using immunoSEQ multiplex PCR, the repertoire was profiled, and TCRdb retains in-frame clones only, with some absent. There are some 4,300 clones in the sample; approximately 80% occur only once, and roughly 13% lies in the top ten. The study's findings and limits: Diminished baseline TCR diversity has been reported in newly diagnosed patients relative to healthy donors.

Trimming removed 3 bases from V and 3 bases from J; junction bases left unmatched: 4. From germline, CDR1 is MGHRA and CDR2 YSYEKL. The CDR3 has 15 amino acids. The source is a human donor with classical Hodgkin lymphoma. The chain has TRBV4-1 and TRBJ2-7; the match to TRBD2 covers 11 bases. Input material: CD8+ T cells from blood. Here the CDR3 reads CASSQSTSGGYEQYF. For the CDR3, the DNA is TGCGCCAGCAGCCAGTCCACTAGCGGGGGCTACGAGCAGTACTTC.